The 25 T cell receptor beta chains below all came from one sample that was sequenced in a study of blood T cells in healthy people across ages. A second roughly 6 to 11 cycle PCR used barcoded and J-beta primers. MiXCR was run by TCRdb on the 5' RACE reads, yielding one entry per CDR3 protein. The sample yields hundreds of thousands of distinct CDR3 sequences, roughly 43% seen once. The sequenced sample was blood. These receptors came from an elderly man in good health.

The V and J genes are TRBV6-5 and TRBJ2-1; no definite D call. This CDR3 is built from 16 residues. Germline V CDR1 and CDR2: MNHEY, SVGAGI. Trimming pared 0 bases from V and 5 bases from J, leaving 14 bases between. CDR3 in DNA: TGTGCCAGCAGTTACTCGAGAGCAACCTTCGACAATGAGCAGTTCTTC. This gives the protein CASSYSRATFDNEQFF.

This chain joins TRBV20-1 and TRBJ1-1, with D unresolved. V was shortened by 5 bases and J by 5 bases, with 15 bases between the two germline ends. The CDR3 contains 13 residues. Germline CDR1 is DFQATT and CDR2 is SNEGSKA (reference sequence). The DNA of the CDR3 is TGCAGTGCTTCCCGGGCCGAAATGACTGAAGCTTTCTTT. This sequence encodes CSASRAEMTEAFF.

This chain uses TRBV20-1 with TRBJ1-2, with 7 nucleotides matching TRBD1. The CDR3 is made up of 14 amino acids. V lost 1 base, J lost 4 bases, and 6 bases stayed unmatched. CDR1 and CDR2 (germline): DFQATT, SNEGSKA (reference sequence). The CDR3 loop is CSARVTGIAYGYTF. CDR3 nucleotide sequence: TGCAGTGCTAGAGTGACAGGGATTGCCTATGGCTACACCTTC.

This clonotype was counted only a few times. DNA of the CDR3: TGCAGCGTTGAGGGGCAGGAGCAAGAGACCCAGTACTTC. Its protein is CSVEGQEQETQYF. The gene calls are TRBV29-1 and TRBJ2-5, with D possibly TRBD1 on 5 matching bases. V lost 3 bases and J lost 2, with 10 bases in between. There are 13 residues in the CDR3. CDR1 and CDR2 from the germline V gene are SQVTM and ANQGSEA.

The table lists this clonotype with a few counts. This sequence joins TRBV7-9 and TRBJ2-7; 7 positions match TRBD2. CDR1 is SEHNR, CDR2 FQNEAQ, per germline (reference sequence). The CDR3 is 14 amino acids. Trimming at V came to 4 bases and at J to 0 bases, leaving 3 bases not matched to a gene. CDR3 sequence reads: CASSSRTSSYEQYF. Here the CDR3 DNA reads TGTGCCAGCAGCTCCCGGACTAGCTCCTACGAGCAGTACTTC.

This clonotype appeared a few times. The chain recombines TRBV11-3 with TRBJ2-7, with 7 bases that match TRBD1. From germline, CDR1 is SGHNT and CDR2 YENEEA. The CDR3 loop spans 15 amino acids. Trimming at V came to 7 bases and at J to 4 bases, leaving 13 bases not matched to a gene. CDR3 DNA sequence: TGTGCCAGCACCCCTTCCGTGACAGGGATGTACGAGCAGTACTTC. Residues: CASTPSVTGMYEQYF.

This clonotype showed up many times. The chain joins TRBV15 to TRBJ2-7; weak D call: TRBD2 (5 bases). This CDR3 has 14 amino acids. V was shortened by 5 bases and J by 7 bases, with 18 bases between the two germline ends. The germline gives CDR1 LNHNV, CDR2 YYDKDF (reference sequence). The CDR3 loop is CATSVEAGPREQYF. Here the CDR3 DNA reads TGTGCCACCAGCGTGGAGGCAGGACCGAGGGAGCAGTACTTC.

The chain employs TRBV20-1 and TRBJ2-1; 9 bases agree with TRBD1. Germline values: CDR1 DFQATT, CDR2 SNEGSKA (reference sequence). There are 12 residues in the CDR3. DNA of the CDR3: TGCAGCTCCGGGACAGGGCTTTTTGAGCAGTTCTTC. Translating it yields CSSGTGLFEQFF.

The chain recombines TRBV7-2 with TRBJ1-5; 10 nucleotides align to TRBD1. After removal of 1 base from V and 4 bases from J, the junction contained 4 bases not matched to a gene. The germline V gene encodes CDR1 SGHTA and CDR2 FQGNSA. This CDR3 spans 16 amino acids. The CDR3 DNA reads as TGTGCCAGCAGCTTAGGACAGGGGGCTAGGAATCAGCCCCAGCATTTT. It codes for CASSLGQGARNQPQHF.

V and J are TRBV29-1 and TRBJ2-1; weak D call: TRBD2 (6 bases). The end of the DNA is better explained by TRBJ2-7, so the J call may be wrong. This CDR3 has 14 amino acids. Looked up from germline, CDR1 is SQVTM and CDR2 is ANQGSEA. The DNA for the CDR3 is TGCAGCGCCGGGGGTGGGAGTATCCTCAATGAGCAGTACTTC. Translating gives CSAGGGSILNEQYF.

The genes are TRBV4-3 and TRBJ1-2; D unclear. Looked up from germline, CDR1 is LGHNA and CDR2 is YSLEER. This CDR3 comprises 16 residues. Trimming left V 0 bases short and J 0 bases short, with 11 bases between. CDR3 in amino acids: CASSQDLGRTNYGYTF. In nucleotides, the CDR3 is TGCGCCAGCAGCCAAGATCTTGGACGAACTAACTATGGCTACACCTTC.

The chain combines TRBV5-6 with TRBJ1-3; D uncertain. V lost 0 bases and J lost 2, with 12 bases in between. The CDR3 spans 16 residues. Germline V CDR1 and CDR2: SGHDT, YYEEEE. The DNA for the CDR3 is TGTGCCAGCAGCTTGGATGTAGGTCCTCCTGGAAACACCATATATTTT. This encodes CASSLDVGPPGNTIYF.

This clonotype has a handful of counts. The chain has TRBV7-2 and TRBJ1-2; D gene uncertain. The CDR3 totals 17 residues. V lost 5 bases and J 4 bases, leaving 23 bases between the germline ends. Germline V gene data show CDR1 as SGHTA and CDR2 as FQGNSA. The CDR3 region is CASSPQEQVRAGYGYTF. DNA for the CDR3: TGTGCCAGCAGCCCCCAGGAGCAGGTTAGGGCTGGCTATGGCTACACCTTC. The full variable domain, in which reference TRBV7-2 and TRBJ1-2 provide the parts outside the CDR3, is GAGVSQSPSNKVTEKGKDVELRCDPISGHTALYWYRQSLGQGLEFLIYFQGNSAPDKSGLPSDRFSAERTGGSVSTLTIQRTQQEDSAVYLCASSPQEQVRAGYGYTFGSGTRLTVV.

CDR3 protein: CASSTDGMNTEAFF. The CDR3 DNA reads TGCGCCAGCAGCACAGACGGGATGAACACTGAAGCTTTCTTT. This chain joins TRBV5-1 and TRBJ1-1; D ambiguous. Germline CDR1 is SGHRS and CDR2 is YFSETQ. V lost 4 bases to trimming and J lost 0 bases, with 10 bases between them. The CDR3 runs to 14 residues.

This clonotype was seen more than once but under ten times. The CDR3 loop is CATSREGTYRDNEQFF. The CDR3 bases are TGTGCCACCAGCAGAGAGGGCACGTACAGGGACAATGAGCAGTTCTTC. The chain joins TRBV15 to TRBJ2-1; D is possibly TRBD1 (6 bases). The CDR3 runs to 16 residues. The V and J ends lost 0 bases and 5 bases respectively, with 14 bases between them. Per germline, CDR1 LNHNV and CDR2 YYDKDF (reference sequence).

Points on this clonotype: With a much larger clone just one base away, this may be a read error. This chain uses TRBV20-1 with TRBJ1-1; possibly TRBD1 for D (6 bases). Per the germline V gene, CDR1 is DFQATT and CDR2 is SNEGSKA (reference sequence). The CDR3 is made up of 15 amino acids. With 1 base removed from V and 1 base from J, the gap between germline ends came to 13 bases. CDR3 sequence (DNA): TGCAGTGCTAGAGGGGCCGGGACACAGAACACTGAAGCTTTCTTT. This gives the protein CSARGAGTQNTEAFF.

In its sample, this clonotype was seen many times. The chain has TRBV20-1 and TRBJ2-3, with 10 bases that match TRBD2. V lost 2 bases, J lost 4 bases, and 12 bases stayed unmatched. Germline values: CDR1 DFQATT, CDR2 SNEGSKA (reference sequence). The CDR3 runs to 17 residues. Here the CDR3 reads CSARKPSGSLSPDTQYF. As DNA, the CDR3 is TGCAGTGCTAGAAAACCTAGCGGGAGTTTATCCCCAGATACGCAGTATTTT.

CDR3 nucleotide sequence: TGTGCCAGCAGCTTAGCGGGACAGGGGGTTCCTGGCATAGCTTTCTTT. Translation gives CASSLAGQGVPGIAFF. The chain employs TRBV7-2 and TRBJ1-1, with TRBD1 identical over 11 bases. The CDR3 is made up of 16 amino acids. Looked up from germline, CDR1 is SGHTA and CDR2 is FQGNSA. With 0 bases clipped from V and 10 bases from J, the junction kept 10 bases outside the gene matches.

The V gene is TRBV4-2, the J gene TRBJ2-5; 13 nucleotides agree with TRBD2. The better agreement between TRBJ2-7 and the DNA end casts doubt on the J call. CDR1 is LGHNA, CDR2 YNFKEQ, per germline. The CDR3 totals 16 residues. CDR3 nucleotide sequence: TGTGCCAGCAGCCCAGGAAGGACTAGCGGGAGTTCCGAGCAGTACTTC. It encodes CASSPGRTSGSSEQYF.

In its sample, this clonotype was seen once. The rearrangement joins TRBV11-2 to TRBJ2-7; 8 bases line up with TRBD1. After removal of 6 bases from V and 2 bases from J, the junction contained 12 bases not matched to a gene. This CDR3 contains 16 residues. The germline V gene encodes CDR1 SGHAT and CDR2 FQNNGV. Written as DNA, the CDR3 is TGTGCCAGCAGTCGAGCGCCGGGACAGGCTACCTACGAGCAGTACTTC. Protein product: CASSRAPGQATYEQYF.

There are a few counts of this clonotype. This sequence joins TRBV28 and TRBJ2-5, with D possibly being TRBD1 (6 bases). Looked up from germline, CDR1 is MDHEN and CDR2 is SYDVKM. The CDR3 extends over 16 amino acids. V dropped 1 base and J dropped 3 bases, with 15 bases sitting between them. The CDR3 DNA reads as TGTGCCAGCAGTTTATACCCAGGGGCGGAAAAAGAGACCCAGTACTTC. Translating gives CASSLYPGAEKETQYF.

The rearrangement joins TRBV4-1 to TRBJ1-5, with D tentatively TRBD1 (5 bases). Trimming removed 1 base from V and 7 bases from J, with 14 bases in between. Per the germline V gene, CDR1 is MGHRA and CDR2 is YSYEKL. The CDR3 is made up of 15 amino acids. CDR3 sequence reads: CASSQVGGGIQPQHF. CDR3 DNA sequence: TGCGCCAGCAGCCAAGTCGGTGGGGGGATCCAGCCCCAGCATTTT.

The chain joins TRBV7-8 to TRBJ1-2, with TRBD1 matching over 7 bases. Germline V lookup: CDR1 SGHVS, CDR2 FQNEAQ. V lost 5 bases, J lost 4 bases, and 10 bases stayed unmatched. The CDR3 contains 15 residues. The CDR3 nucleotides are TGTGCCAGCAGCCCCGACAGGGTGGCCCCCTATGGCTACACCTTC. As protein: CASSPDRVAPYGYTF.

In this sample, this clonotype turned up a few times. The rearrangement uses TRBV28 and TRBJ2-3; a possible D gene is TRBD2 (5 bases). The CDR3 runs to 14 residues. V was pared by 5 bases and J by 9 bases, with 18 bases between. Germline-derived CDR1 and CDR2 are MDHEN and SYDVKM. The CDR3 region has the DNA TGTGCCAGCAGTCTAATGGATATAAGGGAGACGCAGTATTTT. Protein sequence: CASSLMDIRETQYF. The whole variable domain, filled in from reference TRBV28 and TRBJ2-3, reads DVKVTQSSRYLVKRTGEKVFLECVQDMDHENMFWYRQDPGLGLRLIYFSYDVKMKEKGDIPEGYSVSREKKERFSLILESASTNQTSMYLCASSLMDIRETQYFGPGTRLTVL.

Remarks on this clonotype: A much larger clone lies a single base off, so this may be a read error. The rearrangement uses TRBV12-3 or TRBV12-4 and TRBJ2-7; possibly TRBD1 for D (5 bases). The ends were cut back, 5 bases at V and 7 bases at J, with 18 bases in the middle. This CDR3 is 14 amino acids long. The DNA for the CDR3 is TGTGCCAGCAGTGTACGGGCAGGGCAGGTGGAGCAGTACTTC. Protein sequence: CASSVRAGQVEQYF.